This entry features one T cell receptor (beta chain) sequence. Antigen specificity is unknown. A universal primer site was added by template switching, and unique molecular identifiers were carried by the cDNA. TCRdb fed the 5' RACE reads into MiXCR, producing one record per CDR3 protein. The sample lists nearly 900,000 distinct CDR3 sequences, approximately 13% occurring once. V was cut by 0 bases and J by 4 bases, with 9 bases left in between. The germline gives CDR1 ENHRY, CDR2 SYGVKD. The CDR3 has 15 residues. The record originates from a study of identical twins. Study-level points and caveats: There were fewer insertions in abundant cord blood beta clonotypes, but memory repertoires showed no such pattern. There is a chance that invariant MAIT and iNKT cells partially muddied zero-insertion analyses.

This sample also belongs to another study, concerning yellow fever vaccine responses in identical twins. From that second work: The T cell response to vaccination in identical twins was reportedly partly convergent and partly personalized.

Input material: PBMCs. The TCR originated in a woman between 18 and 30 years old in good health. The V and J genes are TRBV10-3 and TRBJ1-4; perhaps TRBD1 as D (5 bases). The CDR3 nucleotides read TGTGCCATCAGTGAGTCGGGGACGGGTAATGAAAAACTGTTTTTT. Its translation: CAISESGTGNEKLFF.